The 2 T cell receptor beta chains in this list originate from one sample, sequenced in a study of memory B cells and T cells in multiple sclerosis listed by TCRdb under 2018. After CFSE-labeled PBMCs were cultured without a stimulus, the autoproliferating (CFSEdim) and non-proliferating (CFSEhi) T cell fractions were sequenced separately. In total, over 4.5x10^7 CFSE-labeled PBMCs were cultured without stimulus for approximately seven days, after which replicate wells were pooled. Their antigens are not known. Library generation was performed with the immunoSEQ multiplex PCR assay. TCRdb stores this immuneACCESS table with in-frame sequences only. Part of the clones is absent; in the studies checked, under half of the shortfall reflects unresolved V genes, and no reason is known for the rest. Counted in this sample were roughly 12,000 clones; around four fifths of them appeared once. Less than 3% of the sample is in the top ten clones.

Sequenced material: PBMCs from blood kept in culture. These receptors were taken from a human donor with multiple sclerosis.

The chain uses TRBV19 and TRBJ1-5; D might be TRBD1 (6 bases). The CDR3 length is 13 residues. The germline gives CDR1 LNHDA, CDR2 SQIVND (reference sequence). The V end lost 7 bases, the J end lost 9 bases, and 16 bases lay between the germline ends. CDR3 region: CASTRQDRWPQHF. For the CDR3, the DNA is TGTGCCAGTACTCGACAGGACCGGTGGCCCCAGCATTTT.

The chain links TRBV4-2 to TRBJ1-4; a possible D gene is TRBD1 (6 bases). In germline, CDR1 is LGHNA, CDR2 YNFKEQ. The V gene lost 2 bases and the J gene lost 7 bases, with 14 bases spanning the gap. The CDR3 contains 15 residues. For the CDR3, the DNA is TGTGCCAGCAGCCAAATACAGGGAGAAGTTGAAAAACTGTTTTTT. As protein: CASSQIQGEVEKLFF.